The source of this T cell receptor (beta chain) is a study of blood T cell repertoires in COVID-19. Adults between about 18 and 89 years of age took part from about two dozen US areas. In assigning cohorts, the study relied on participant-reported clinical history. CDR1 is SGHTA and CDR2 is FQGNSA in the germline V gene. V lost 2 bases, J lost 5 bases, and 13 bases lay in between. This CDR3 is 15 amino acids long. Assay: immunoSEQ multiplex PCR; the TCRdb copy retains only in-frame clones and omits some. The table has hundreds of thousands of clones, around 89% seen once; the top ten hold 9.5%. The TCR was taken from a woman in her thirties or forties who had recovered from COVID-19. The V call is TRBV7-2, the J call TRBJ2-1, with D possibly TRBD1 on 6 matching bases. The sequenced sample consisted of PBMCs or T cells enriched from blood (not recorded which). Here the CDR3 DNA reads TGTGCCAGCAGCTTAAGGTGGGGGCGAAACAATGAGCAGTTCTTC. This encodes CASSLRWGRNNEQFF.